This T cell receptor beta chain originates from a study of cytomegalovirus exposure and HLA in healthy donors. Findings and caveats of the study: An analysis that came later showed most CMV-associated TCR beta chains appearing HLA-restricted. TRBV6-2, TRBV6-3 and other indistinguishable V segments were excluded. Listed as cytomegalovirus-associated were 164 TCR beta chains.

On this clone itself: The antigen remains unidentified.

It was with 60 Vbeta and 13 Jbeta primers that the PCR ran. Some clones are missing from TCRdb's copy, which holds only in-frame ones; the method was immunoSEQ multiplex PCR. The data hold approximately 100,000 clones, with over 70% observed a single time. Trimming removed 3 bases at V and 4 bases at J, with 11 bases between. The CDR3 has 14 residues. Germline V lookup: CDR1 SGHNT, CDR2 YYREEE (reference sequence). This sequence joins TRBV5-4 and TRBJ1-3, with D tentatively TRBD1 (5 bases). The source is a female donor in good health and CMV-seronegative. Source material: PBMCs. CDR3 residues: CASSSGAFGNTIYF. Written as DNA, the CDR3 is TGTGCCAGCAGCTCTGGGGCCTTCGGAAACACCATATATTTT.